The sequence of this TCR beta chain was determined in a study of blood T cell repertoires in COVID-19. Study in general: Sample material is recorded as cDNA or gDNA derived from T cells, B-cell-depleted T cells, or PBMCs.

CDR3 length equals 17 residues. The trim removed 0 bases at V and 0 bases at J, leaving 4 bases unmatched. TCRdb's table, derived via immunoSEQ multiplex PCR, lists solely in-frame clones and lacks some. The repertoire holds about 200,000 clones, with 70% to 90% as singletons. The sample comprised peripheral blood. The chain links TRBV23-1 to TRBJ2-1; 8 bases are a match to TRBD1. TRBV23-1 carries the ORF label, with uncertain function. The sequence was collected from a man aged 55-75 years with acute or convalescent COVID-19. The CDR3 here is CASSQSNQGASYNEQFF. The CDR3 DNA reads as TGCGCCAGCAGTCAATCGAATCAGGGGGCCTCCTACAATGAGCAGTTCTTC.